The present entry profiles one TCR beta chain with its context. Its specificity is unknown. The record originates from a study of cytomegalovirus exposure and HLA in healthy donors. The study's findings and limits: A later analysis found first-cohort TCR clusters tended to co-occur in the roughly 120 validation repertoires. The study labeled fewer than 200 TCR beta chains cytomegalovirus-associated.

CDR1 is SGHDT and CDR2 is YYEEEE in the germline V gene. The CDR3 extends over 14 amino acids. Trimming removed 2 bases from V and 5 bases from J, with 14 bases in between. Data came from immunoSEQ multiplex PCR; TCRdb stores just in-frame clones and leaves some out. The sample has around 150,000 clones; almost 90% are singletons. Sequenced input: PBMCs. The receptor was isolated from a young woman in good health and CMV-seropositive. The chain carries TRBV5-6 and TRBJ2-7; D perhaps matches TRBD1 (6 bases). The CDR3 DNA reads TGTGCCAGCAGCTTCCCGACAGGAGCGGACGAGCAGTACTTC. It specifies CASSFPTGADEQYF.